One sample yielded the 2 T cell receptor beta chains listed below, sequenced in a study of high-grade serous ovarian cancer treatment subgroups (dated by TCRdb to the early 2020s). Tumor samples were obtained before definitive surgery or chemotherapy. Receptor libraries were prepared by the immunoSEQ multiplex PCR assay. TCRdb took this table from immuneACCESS and kept in-frame rearrangements with V and J called. Such tables lack part of the clones; where checked against another copy, unresolved V genes explain under half of the gap, and the rest is unexplained. This sample is represented by approximately 10,000 clones; around 72% of them were singletons. Roughly a tenth of the sample goes to the ten largest clones. The source material was tumor tissue. Receptors originate from a human donor with high-grade serous ovarian cancer.

This clone turned up a few times. In DNA form, the CDR3 reads TGTGCCAGCAGCCGGGACAGACGCTCCTACAATGAGCAGTTCTTC. Protein product: CASSRDRRSYNEQFF. The rearrangement uses TRBV7-2 and TRBJ2-1; the match to TRBD1 covers 7 bases. The junction had 4 bases not matched to a gene; V was cut back by 5 bases and J by 0 bases. The CDR3 is 15 amino acids. The germline CDR1 and CDR2 sequences are SGHTA and FQGNSA.

The chain employs TRBV19 and TRBJ1-5; 9 nucleotides match TRBD1. The germline gives CDR1 LNHDA, CDR2 SQIVND (reference sequence). The CDR3 is made up of 13 amino acids. J was trimmed by 3 bases and V by 8 bases; bases with no gene match: 2. CDR3 amino acids: CASWDRVNQPQHF. For the CDR3, the DNA is TGTGCCAGTTGGGACAGGGTCAATCAGCCCCAGCATTTT.